This T cell receptor (beta chain) was obtained from a study of blood T cells in healthy people across ages. Study-level background: With template switching, about one barcoded beta molecule was captured per two T cells.

Alongside a J-beta primer mix, a sample-barcoded 5' primer served in a second PCR lasting roughly 7 to 11 cycles. TCRdb ran MiXCR on the 5' RACE reads and lists one entry per CDR3 protein. The table has 550,000 to 750,000 distinct CDR3 sequences, over 20% seen once. Notes on the study in general: Investigators viewed diversity estimates from one million T cells as underestimates, the study reported.

Notes on this clonotype: Its antigen is undetermined.

The CDR3 contains 17 residues. The germline CDR1 and CDR2 sequences are SGHKS and YYEKEE (reference sequence). Trimming at V came to 2 bases and at J to 2 bases, leaving 11 bases not matched to a gene. Sequencing was carried out using blood. The TCR sequence derives from a man between 65 and 85 years old in good health. The gene calls are TRBV5-5 and TRBJ2-3; 7 nucleotides match TRBD2. The CDR3 DNA follows: TGTGCCAGCAGCTTTTTCGAGGGAGGGCCCCTCACAGATACGCAGTATTTT. Translating gives CASSFFEGGPLTDTQYF.